This passage covers 5 T cell receptor beta chains from one sample sequenced in a study of control samples from healthy donors and cancer patients. Only in-frame clones appear in the TCRdb table, and some are missing; sequencing was by immunoSEQ multiplex PCR. The data show 95,000 to 100,000 clones, 85% to 90% seen once. The sample comprised blood. Receptors originate from a man between 25 and 39 years old in good health.

In this sample, this clone turned up once. Sequence at one end of the junction differs from germline and may be a read error. J is TRBJ2-1 and V is TRBV18; D is ambiguous. CDR1 KGHSH and CDR2 LQKENI come from the germline V gene. The CDR3 covers 17 residues. CDR3 DNA sequence: TGTGCCGGCTCACCAGATTCCCTAAACCCATCGTACAATGAGCAGTTCTTC. It translates to CAGSPDSLNPSYNEQFF.

In DNA form, the CDR3 reads TGTGCCATCAGTGCAACCGGGACAGCTGCTGGAGATACGCAGTATTTT. Translation gives CAISATGTAAGDTQYF. V is TRBV10-3 and J is TRBJ2-3; 7 bases are shared with TRBD1. Germline V gene data show CDR1 as ENHRY and CDR2 as SYGVKD. CDR3 size: 16 residues. The V gene end was trimmed by 4 bases and the J gene end by 5 bases; junction bases not matched to a gene: 12.

The chain joins TRBV7-9 to TRBJ2-1; D gene ambiguous. With 0 bases removed from V and 10 bases from J, the gap between germline ends came to 4 bases. The CDR3 is made up of 11 amino acids. Germline CDR1 reads SEHNR; CDR2 reads FQNEAQ (reference sequence). The CDR3 sequence: CASSLAREQFF. The CDR3 DNA reads as TGTGCCAGCAGCTTAGCCCGGGAGCAGTTCTTC.

V is TRBV28 and J is TRBJ2-7; D perhaps matches TRBD2 (6 bases). CDR1 and CDR2 from the germline V gene are MDHEN and SYDVKM. CDR3 length: 13 residues. V lost 1 base and J 11 bases, leaving 15 bases between the germline ends. DNA for the CDR3: TGTGCCAGCAGTTTATCCCCCGTAGGCGGGGAGTACTTC. Protein product: CASSLSPVGGEYF.

The V gene is TRBV3-1 (or the pseudogene TRBV3-2), the J gene TRBJ2-5, with D hard to call. V was trimmed by 5 bases and J by 5 bases, leaving 18 bases between them. From germline, CDR1 is LGHDT and CDR2 YNNKEL (reference sequence). This CDR3 is built from 15 residues. CDR3 in DNA: TGTGCCAGCAGCAACCGCCTTTTCAATAGGGAGACCCAGTACTTC. This translates into CASSNRLFNRETQYF.